The T cell receptor beta chain under discussion was sequenced for a study of monozygotic twins with cystic fibrosis. Study outcomes and limitations: Median Simpson clonality of approximately 0.0091 suggested naive T cells predominated. Monozygotic CF twin pairs shared significantly more nucleotide-identical clonotypes than unrelated CF individuals did. J usage was most co-twin-similar in 8 of 16 pairs, V in 13.

V was shortened by 4 bases and J by 8 bases, with 21 bases between the two germline ends. Germline V lookup: CDR1 SGHNT, CDR2 YYREEE (reference sequence). The length of the CDR3 is 15 residues. On this clone itself: Its antigen is still unknown.

The method was immunoSEQ multiplex PCR; TCRdb's version includes in-frame clones alone and lacks a portion of them. The data contain approximately 11,000 clones, roughly 96% of them singletons. The receptor was isolated from a boy aged 5 to 17 with cystic fibrosis. J is TRBJ1-2 and V is TRBV5-4, with D tentatively TRBD1 (5 bases). Sample: blood. CDR3 DNA: TGTGCCAGCAGCGACAGACAGAGCCCGAGCGGGGGCTACACCTTC. Translation gives CASSDRQSPSGGYTF.